The clone carrying this T cell receptor (beta chain) has a count of ten or more. The antigen is not known. The CDR3 runs to 13 residues. Deletions cut 8 bases from V and 3 bases from J, with 14 bases between. Germline V gives CDR1 SGHTA, CDR2 FQGNSA. The data were obtained in a study of Graves' ophthalmopathy and Graves' hyperthyroidism. Certain patients were not enrolled. These were patients with other autoimmune diseases, uncontrolled infections, pregnancy or lactation. Physicians reached a diagnosis by relying on clinical symptoms, serum thyroxine, TRAb, thyroid ultrasound and orbital computed tomography. Notes on the study in general: Blood was where most expanded thyroid clonotypes above 0.001 frequency also turned up.

RNA transcripts yielded amplified TCR beta CDR3 regions. First-round RT-PCR used HTBI primers; second-round multiplex PCR followed. TCRdb independently ran MiXCR on the multiplex PCR reads; one entry per CDR3 protein. In the table there are fewer than 250,000 distinct CDR3 sequences, around 28% of which are singletons. The chain has TRBV7-2 and TRBJ2-7; D remains unclear. The TCR sequence derives from a man aged 50-59 years with Graves' ophthalmopathy. Sequences were obtained from peripheral blood. The CDR3 spells CASSLAGLYEQYF. CDR3 DNA: TGTGCCAGCTCCCTGGCTGGGCTCTACGAGCAGTACTTC.